What follows is one T cell receptor beta chain and its context. The specificity of this receptor is unknown. Base quality data are lacking; no much larger clone is found one base away. These data come from a study of blood T cell repertoires in COVID-19 (dated by TCRdb to the early 2020s). Some background on the complete study: Samples covering the acute and convalescent phases of COVID-19 were provided by collaborators in the United States, Italy and Spain. The material from the prospective study consisted of cDNA or gDNA derived from T cells, B-cell-depleted T cells, or PBMCs. Deeply sampled blood TCRbeta repertoires from subjects exposed to, actively infected with, or recovered from COVID-19 were included in the dataset. A freely available public database, intended as a resource for researchers studying the immune response to SARS-CoV-2, is where the repertoires were released. Samples were obtained from the ongoing ImmuneRACE study (first 160 participants) and from 1,200 or so subjects provided by 6 global collaborators. The sample metadata nearly always contained a de-identified subject ID, COVID-19 status, age in years and sex. Where available, HLA class I and class II types were obtained from metadata supplied by the sample provider rather than from assay-based typing. The research as a whole found: The amount of clinical and demographic metadata varied by source and participant and was provided uncurated.

TCRbeta CDR3 regions were amplified from genomic DNA using the immunoSEQ Assay, a bias-controlled multiplex PCR. Per the original workflow: Within the assay, amplification of reference gene primers was used to estimate how many nucleated cells each sample contained. To quantify the absolute abundance of each unique TCRbeta CDR3 rearrangement, sequence reads were collapsed and filtered. For each sample, productive Simpson clonality was calculated as the square root of Simpson's diversity index over productive rearrangements. TCRdb provides this immuneACCESS table in a form limited to in-frame rearrangements. Some clones are lacking; in checked studies, under half of them reflect an unresolved V gene, and why the rest are absent is not known. That table gives V, J and clone size, and the DNA gave D and trimming. This sample is represented by roughly 150,000 clones; 70% to 85% of them were singletons. Approximately 11% of the sample is taken by the ten largest.

The germline V gene provides CDR1 ENHRY and CDR2 SYGVKD. Trimming removed 0 bases from V and 5 bases from J; the gene matches leave 6 bases unexplained. The CDR3 has 16 amino acids, counting the end cysteine and phenylalanine. The DNA shown is the 48-base CDR3, in frame from base 1. Another Seattle source contributed samples from volunteer blood donors who had recovered from COVID-19. Each collaborating institution followed its own protocols to collect whole blood in K2EDTA tubes. Collaborator samples were shipped for TCRbeta analysis as frozen whole blood, isolated PBMCs, or DNA extracted from either sample type.

This sequence uses TRBV10-3 and TRBJ2-5; the junction holds 10 bases that match TRBD2. Sequencing used peripheral blood. The sequence derives from a man between 60 and 75 years old who had recovered from COVID-19. The CDR3 reads CAISESVSGRRETQYF. The DNA sequence reads TGTGCCATCAGTGAGTCAGTTAGCGGGAGGAGGGAGACCCAGTACTTC.